The present T cell receptor beta chain was sequenced within a study of OX40 agonist ivuxolimab in advanced cancers. Study-level information: The patients' treatment was ivuxolimab, an agonistic anti-OX40 (CD134) antibody. Earlier treatment with anti-PD-1, anti-PD-L1 or anti-CTLA-4 was permitted, and about 40% had received some.

Sequenced by immunoSEQ multiplex PCR; TCRdb stores in-frame clones only, minus some. The repertoire holds 40,000 or so clones, less than 90% seen once, with roughly 5% in the top ten. V dropped 5 bases and J dropped 16; count of bases not matched to a gene: 8. CDR1 MNHNS and CDR2 SASEGT come from the germline V gene. The length of the CDR3 is 11 residues. The sequencing here drew on CD4+ or CD8+ T cells sorted from blood, taken in a trial of the OX40 agonist ivuxolimab. The V and J genes are TRBV6-1 and TRBJ2-1, with TRBD1 matching over 7 bases. The TCR originated in an adult with an advanced solid tumor such as melanoma, head and neck, liver or kidney cancer. This chain's CDR3 is CASSTHRQGFF. CDR3 bases: TGTGCCAGCAGTACCCATCGACAGGGTTTCTTC.